This TCR beta chain was captured in a study of T cell responses to AZD1222 COVID-19 vaccine (dated by TCRdb to 2020 to 2022). About the full investigation: TCR sequencing was performed for over 230 trial participants, of whom 200 to 220 were given two doses of AZD1222 and some 25 were given two doses of MenACWY control vaccine. Trial participants were enrolled by age into 18-55, 56-69 and 70-plus year subgroups, with roughly 150, 30 and 60 TCR-sequenced participants respectively. The research as a whole found: Because no day 14 peak-response samples were available, repertoires were characterized only after the peak T cell response. Vaccine-associated CD4 TCRs spanned the whole spike protein, with dominant responses in regions 160-218 and 743-854. The 56-69-year group was small, and its depth increase did not reach significance, likely because of low power. After two AZD1222 doses, both the breadth and the depth of spike-specific TCRs were significantly higher than at day 0 and than in MenACWY recipients. Conclusions about previously exposed vaccinees are limited, since just five to seven AZD1222 recipients were seropositive for SARS-CoV-2 at baseline. Epitopes outside the regions mutated in the B.1.351 and B.1.1.7 variants were reportedly recognized by nearly half of the unique spike-specific TCRs. Participants were mostly white British, with more females than males. The authors suggested clonal diversity may have been underestimated.

The CDR3 regions of human TCRbeta chains were analyzed by immunosequencing. Per the authors' processing: Repertoire TCRs were matched against a reference library of SARS-CoV-2-specific TCRs generated with the MIRA antigen-specificity platform. Breadth was defined as the fraction of unique TCRs that were SARS-CoV-2-associated. Depth was defined as the fraction of total T cells that were SARS-CoV-2-associated. Using the MIRA data, every spike-specific TCR was mapped to the spike region that the TCR reacted to and assigned to either a CD4 or a CD8 class. Log10-transformed breadth and depth values were compared by one-way ANOVA with Sidak's multiple comparisons tests. Held by TCRdb, this immuneACCESS table contains in-frame sequences only and omits some clones. Under half of the omission traces to an unresolved V gene where checked; the cause of the rest is unknown. For V, J and clone size, that table is used; D and trimming come from the DNA. The sample table records 100,000 to 150,000 clones; under 95% of these occur just once. The ten largest account for 4% to 6% of the sample.

V lost 6 bases and J lost 3 bases, and the count of bases not matched to a germline gene is 4. CDR1 and CDR2, per the germline V gene, are SNHLY and FYNNEI. The CDR3, from cysteine to phenylalanine, totals 14 residues. Only the CDR3 part of the read is kept: 42 bases, read in frame from the first base. This specimen's time point label, interpreted: about 28 days (+/-7) after the second vaccine dose. AZD1222 recipients with second doses at about 4 weeks or about 12 weeks were pooled, because spike-specific TCR depth and breadth did not differ between schedules. Samples from vaccinated people were obtained from the UK trials COV001 and COV002, which included a single-blind randomized controlled phase 2/3 trial of AZD1222 (ChAdOx1 nCoV-19) in healthy adults. Trial participant PBMC samples were collected at day 0 and day 28 after the second dose for TCRbeta chain sequencing. Of note for this clone: No antigen is known for it. No qualities accompany the bases; no much larger clone lies one base away.

This sequence uses TRBV2 and TRBJ2-7; the junction holds 11 bases that match TRBD2. This sample comprised peripheral blood, obtained 28 days after the second AZD1222 dose. This TCR was recovered from an adult who received the AZD1222 COVID-19 vaccine. CDR3 region: CASRGLAELYEQYF. The nucleotide sequence is TGTGCCAGCAGGGGACTAGCGGAGCTCTACGAGCAGTACTTC.